A single T cell receptor beta chain is shown here with its context. Germline V gives CDR1 SQVTM, CDR2 ANQGSEA. There are 14 residues in the CDR3. The junction had 5 bases not matched to a gene; V was cut back by 5 bases and J by 5 bases. This entry comes from a study of blood T cell repertoires in COVID-19. Study-wide context: T cells, B-cell-depleted T cells, or PBMCs provided the cDNA or gDNA that served as material.

Data came from immunoSEQ multiplex PCR; TCRdb stores just in-frame clones and leaves some out. The table records some 290,000 clones, roughly nine tenths of them present only once. The rearrangement links TRBV29-1 to TRBJ2-3, with TRBD2 matching 12 bases. Sequencing was performed on peripheral blood. The origin of this receptor is a young man with active or convalescent COVID-19. CDR3 coding DNA: TGCAGCGTTAGCTGGACTAGCGGGAAAGATACGCAGTATTTT. Translating gives CSVSWTSGKDTQYF.